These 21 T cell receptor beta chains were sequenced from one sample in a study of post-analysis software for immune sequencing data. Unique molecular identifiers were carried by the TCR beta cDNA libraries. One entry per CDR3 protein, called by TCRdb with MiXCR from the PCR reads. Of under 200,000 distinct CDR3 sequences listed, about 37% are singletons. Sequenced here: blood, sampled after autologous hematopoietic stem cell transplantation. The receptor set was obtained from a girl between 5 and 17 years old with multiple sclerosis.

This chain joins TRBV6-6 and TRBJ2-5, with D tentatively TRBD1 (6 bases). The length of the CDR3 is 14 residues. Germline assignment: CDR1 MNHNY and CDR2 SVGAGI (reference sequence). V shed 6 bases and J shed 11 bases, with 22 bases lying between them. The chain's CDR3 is CASRKQGSFEEQYF. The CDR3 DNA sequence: TGTGCCAGCAGAAAACAGGGTTCCTTTGAGGAGCAGTACTTC.

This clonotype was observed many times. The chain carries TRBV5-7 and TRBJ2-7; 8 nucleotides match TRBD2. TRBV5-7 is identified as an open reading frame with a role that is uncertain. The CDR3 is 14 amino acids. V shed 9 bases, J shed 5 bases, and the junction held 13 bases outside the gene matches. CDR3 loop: CANPIGLAAHEQYF. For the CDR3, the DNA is TGTGCCAACCCGATCGGACTAGCTGCCCACGAGCAGTACTTC.

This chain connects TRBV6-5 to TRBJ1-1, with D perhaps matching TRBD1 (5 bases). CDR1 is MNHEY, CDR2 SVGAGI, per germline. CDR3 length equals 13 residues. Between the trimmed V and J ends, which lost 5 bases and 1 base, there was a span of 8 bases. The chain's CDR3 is CASSQGKNTEAFF. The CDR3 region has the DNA TGTGCCAGCAGTCAGGGAAAGAACACTGAAGCTTTCTTT.

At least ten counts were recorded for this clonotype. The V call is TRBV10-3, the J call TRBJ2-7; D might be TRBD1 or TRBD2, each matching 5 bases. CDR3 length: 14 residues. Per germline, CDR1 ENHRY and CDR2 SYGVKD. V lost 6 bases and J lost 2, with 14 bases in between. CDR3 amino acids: CAIRGDGGTYEQYF. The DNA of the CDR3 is TGTGCCATCAGGGGGGATGGAGGTACCTACGAGCAGTACTTC.

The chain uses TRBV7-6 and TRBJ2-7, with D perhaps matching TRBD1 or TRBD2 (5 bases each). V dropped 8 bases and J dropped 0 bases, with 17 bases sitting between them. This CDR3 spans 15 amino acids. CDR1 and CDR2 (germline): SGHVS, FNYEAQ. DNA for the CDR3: TGTGCCAGCGGCCCTTCCGTGGGGGTCTCCTACGAGCAGTACTTC. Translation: CASGPSVGVSYEQYF.

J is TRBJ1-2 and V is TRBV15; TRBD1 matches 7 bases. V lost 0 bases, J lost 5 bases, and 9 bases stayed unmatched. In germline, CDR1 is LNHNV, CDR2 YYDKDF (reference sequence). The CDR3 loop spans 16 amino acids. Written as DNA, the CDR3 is TGTGCCACCAGCAGAGACCGGGACAGACTTAATTATGGCTACACCTTC. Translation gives CATSRDRDRLNYGYTF. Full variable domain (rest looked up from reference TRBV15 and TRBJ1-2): DAMVIQNPRYQVTQFGKPVTLSCSQTLNHNVMYWYQQKSSQAPKLLFHYYDKDFNNEADTPDNFQSRRPNTSFCFLDIRSPGLGDTAMYLCATSRDRDRLNYGYTFGSGTRLTVV.

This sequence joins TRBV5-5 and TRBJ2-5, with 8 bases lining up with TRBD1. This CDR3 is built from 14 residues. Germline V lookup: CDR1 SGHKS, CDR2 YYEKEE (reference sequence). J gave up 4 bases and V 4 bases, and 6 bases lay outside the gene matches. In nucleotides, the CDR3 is TGTGCCAGCAGCGCAAGGGACAGGCGAGAGACCCAGTACTTC. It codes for CASSARDRRETQYF.

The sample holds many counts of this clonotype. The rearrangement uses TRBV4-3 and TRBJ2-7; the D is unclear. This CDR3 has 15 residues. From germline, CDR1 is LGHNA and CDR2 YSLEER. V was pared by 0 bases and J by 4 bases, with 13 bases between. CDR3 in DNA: TGCGCCAGCAGCCAAGATCGAAGGATGGGATACGAGCAGTACTTC. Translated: CASSQDRRMGYEQYF.

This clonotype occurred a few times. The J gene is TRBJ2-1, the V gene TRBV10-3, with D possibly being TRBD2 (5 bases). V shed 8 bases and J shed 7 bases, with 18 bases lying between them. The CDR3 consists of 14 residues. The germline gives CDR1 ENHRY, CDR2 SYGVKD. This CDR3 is CAISLGGSSNEQFF. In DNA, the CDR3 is TGTGCCATCTCCTTGGGCGGGTCGTCTAATGAGCAGTTCTTC.

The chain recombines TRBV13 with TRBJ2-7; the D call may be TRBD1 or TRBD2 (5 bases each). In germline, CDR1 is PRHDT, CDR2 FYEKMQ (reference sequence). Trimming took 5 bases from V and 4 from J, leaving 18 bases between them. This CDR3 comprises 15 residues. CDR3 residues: CASSLNEGKAYEQYF. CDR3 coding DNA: TGTGCCAGCAGCCTAAATGAGGGGAAGGCGTACGAGCAGTACTTC.

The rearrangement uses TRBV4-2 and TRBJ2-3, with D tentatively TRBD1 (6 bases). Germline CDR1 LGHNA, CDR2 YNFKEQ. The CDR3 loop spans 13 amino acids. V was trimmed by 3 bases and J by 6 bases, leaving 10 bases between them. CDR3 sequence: CASSQTGTDTQYF. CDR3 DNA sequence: TGTGCCAGCAGCCAGACAGGAACGGATACGCAGTATTTT.

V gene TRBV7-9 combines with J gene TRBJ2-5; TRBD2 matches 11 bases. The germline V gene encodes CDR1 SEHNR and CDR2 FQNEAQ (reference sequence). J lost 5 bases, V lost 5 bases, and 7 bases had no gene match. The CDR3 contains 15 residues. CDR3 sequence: CASSTSGSLWETQYF. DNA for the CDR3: TGTGCCAGCAGCACTAGCGGGAGTTTATGGGAGACCCAGTACTTC.

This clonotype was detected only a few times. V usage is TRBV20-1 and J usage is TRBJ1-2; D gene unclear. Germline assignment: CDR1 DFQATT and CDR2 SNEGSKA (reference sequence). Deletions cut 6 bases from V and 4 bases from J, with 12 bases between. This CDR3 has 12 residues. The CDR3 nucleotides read TGCAGTGCAACGGGAGACGCCTATGGCTACACCTTC. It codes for CSATGDAYGYTF.

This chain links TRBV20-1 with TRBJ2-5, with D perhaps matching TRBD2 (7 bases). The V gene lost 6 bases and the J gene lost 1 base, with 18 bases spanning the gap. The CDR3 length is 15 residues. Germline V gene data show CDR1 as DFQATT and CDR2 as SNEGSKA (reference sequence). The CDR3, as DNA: TGCAGTGCCCCAAGGGGGGGAGGTAGCCAAGAGACCCAGTACTTC. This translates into CSAPRGGGSQETQYF.

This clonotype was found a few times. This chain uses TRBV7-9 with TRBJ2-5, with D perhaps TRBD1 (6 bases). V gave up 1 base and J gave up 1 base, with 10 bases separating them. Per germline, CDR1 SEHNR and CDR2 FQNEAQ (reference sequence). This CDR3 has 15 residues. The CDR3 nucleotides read TGTGCCAGCAGCTTAGGGGCCAGGGGCCAAGAGACCCAGTACTTC. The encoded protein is CASSLGARGQETQYF.

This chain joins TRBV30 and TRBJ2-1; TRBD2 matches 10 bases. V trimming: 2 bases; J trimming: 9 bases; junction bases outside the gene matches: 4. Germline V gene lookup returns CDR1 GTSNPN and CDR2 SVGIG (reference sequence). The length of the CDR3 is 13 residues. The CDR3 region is CAWSQREGGEQFF. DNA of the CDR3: TGTGCCTGGAGTCAGCGGGAGGGGGGTGAGCAGTTCTTC.

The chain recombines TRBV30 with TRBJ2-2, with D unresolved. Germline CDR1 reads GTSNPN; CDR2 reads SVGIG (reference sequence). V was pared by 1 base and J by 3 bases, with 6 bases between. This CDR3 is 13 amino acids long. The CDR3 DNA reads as TGTGCCTGGAGTGGGGTGGACACCGGGGAGCTGTTTTTT. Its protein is CAWSGVDTGELFF.

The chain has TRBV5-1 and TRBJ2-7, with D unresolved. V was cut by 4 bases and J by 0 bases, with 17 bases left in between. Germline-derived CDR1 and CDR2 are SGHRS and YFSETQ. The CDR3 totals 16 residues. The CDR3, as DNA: TGCGCCAGCAGCGAAGGACCCTCAATTTCCTCCTACGAGCAGTACTTC. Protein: CASSEGPSISSYEQYF.

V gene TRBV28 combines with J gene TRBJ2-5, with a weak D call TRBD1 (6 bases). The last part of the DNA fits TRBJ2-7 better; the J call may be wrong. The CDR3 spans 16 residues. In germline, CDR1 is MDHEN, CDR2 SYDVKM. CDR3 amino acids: CASRPLRGGLIDEQYF. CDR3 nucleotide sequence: TGTGCCAGCAGACCCCTCAGGGGTGGCTTGATTGACGAGCAGTACTTC.

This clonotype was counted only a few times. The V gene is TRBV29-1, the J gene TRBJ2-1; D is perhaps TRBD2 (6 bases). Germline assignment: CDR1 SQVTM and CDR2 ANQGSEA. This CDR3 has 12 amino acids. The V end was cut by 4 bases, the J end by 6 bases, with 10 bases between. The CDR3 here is CSVGGGRNEQFF. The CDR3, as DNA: TGCAGCGTTGGGGGAGGCCGCAATGAGCAGTTCTTC.

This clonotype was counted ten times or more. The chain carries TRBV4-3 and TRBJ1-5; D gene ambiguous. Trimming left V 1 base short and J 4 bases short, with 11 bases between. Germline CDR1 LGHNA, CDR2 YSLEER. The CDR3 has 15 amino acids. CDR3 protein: CASSQAVGSNQPQHF. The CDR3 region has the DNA TGCGCCAGCAGCCAAGCGGTGGGCTCTAATCAGCCCCAGCATTTT.